This record covers a single TCR beta chain. This entry comes from a study of blood T cell repertoires in COVID-19. Study-level background: Material from acute and convalescent COVID-19 was sourced from the United States, Italy and Spain.

The V gene end was trimmed by 4 bases and the J gene end by 4 bases; junction bases not matched to a gene: 11. The CDR3 is 16 amino acids. CDR1 and CDR2 from the germline V gene are LGHDT and YNNKEL (reference sequence). In the original processing: Quantification of nucleated cells was approximated via reference gene primer amplification. Using immunoSEQ multiplex PCR, the repertoire was profiled, and TCRdb retains in-frame clones only, with some absent. V and J calls and clone size are those listed in that table; D and trimming were worked out from the DNA. The sample lists roughly 200,000 clones, approximately 85% seen once, with roughly 7.7% in the top ten.

The chain is built from TRBV3-1 (or the pseudogene TRBV3-2) and TRBJ1-1; 8 nucleotides line up with TRBD1. This receptor was taken from a woman between 55 and 75 years old with acute or convalescent COVID-19. What was sequenced was peripheral blood. The CDR3 region is CASSPTANTGGTEAFF. CDR3 nucleotide sequence: TGTGCCAGCAGCCCAACGGCAAATACAGGGGGCACTGAAGCTTTCTTT.